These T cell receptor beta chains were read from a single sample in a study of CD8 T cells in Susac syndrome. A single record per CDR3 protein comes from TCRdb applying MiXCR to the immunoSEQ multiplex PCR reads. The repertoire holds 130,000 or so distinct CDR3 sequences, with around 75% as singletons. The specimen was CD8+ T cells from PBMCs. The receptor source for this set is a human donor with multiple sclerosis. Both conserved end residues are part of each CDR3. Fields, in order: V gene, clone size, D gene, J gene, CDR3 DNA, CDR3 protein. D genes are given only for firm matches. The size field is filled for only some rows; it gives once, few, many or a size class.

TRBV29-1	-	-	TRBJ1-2	TGCAGCGTTGACCGAGGACGCAGAAATAACTATGGCTACACCTTC	CSVDRGRRNNYGYTF
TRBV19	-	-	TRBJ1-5	TGTGCCAGTACCACCGGAGAATTGGATACGCCCCAGCATTTT	CASTTGELDTPQHF
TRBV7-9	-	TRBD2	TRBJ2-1	TGTGCCAGCAGCTTACTAGCGGCCAATGAGCAGTTCTTC	CASSLLAANEQFF
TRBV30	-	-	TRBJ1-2	TGTGCCTCTGGGAGGCGAAGGGTTAACTATGGCTACACCTTC	CASGRRRVNYGYTF
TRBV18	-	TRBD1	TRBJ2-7	TGTGCCAGCTCACCCCGGGACAGCTACGAGCAGTACTTC	CASSPRDSYEQYF
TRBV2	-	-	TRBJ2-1	TGTGCCAGCACGCCGGTACTCGCAGGGATACTTTACAATGAGCAGTTCTTC	CASTPVLAGILYNEQFF
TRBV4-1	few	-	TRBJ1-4	TGCGCCAGCAGCCAAGAGGGGCAGGGAGGTGAAAAACTGTTTTTT	CASSQEGQGGEKLFF
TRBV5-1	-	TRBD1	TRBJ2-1	TGCGCCAGCAGCTTGGAGGGAACGGGGACAGGGGATGAGCAGTTCTTC	CASSLEGTGTGDEQFF
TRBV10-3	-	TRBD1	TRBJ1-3	TGTGCCATTGGACAGGCCTTGGTGAGAAACACCATATATTTT	CAIGQALVRNTIYF
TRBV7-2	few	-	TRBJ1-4	TGTGCCAGCTTCTCGGGACTGGGCGGCGAAAAACTGTTTTTT	CASFSGLGGEKLFF
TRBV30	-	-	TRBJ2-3	TGTGCCTGGGACCGGGACCGACATACGCAGTATTTT	CAWDRDRHTQYF
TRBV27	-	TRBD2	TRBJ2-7	TGTGCCAGCAGCACCATAGCGGGGGGGCCGATTTACGAGCAGTACTTC	CASSTIAGGPIYEQYF
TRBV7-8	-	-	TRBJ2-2	TGTGCCAGCAGCTTAGTCCCCGCAGCCGGGGAGCTGTTTTTT	CASSLVPAAGELFF
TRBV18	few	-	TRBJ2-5	TGTGCCAGCTCACCACCGGGTGAGACCCAGTACTTC	CASSPPGETQYF
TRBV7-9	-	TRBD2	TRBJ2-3	TGTGCCAGCAGCCCACTTGGACTAGAGTTGTGGGATACGCAGTATTTT	CASSPLGLELWDTQYF
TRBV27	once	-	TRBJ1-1	TGTGCCAGCAGTTTACAGGGTGGACACACTGAAGCTTTCTTT	CASSLQGGHTEAFF
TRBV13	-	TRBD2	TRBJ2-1	TGTGCCAGCAGCCCTACTAGCGCCAATGAGCAGTTCTTC	CASSPTSANEQFF
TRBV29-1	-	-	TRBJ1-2	TGCAGCGTTGAAGATAACGGGGGGCCGAGGGGTATCTATGGCTACACCTTC	CSVEDNGGPRGIYGYTF